This TCR beta chain was sequenced in a study of blood T cell repertoires in COVID-19. Study-wide context: The origin of the acute and convalescent COVID-19 samples was the United States, Italy and Spain.

Germline V gene data show CDR1 as GTSNPN and CDR2 as SVGIG (reference sequence). CDR3 length: 14 amino acids. After removal of 2 bases from V and 5 bases from J, the junction contained 6 bases not matched to a gene. TCRdb's table, derived via immunoSEQ multiplex PCR, lists solely in-frame clones and lacks some. This table holds roughly 190,000 clones, about 70% found once. This receptor was taken from a woman between 50 and 59 years old with active or convalescent COVID-19. Sequenced sample: peripheral blood. This chain connects TRBV30 to TRBJ2-7; 10 nucleotides line up with TRBD1. This CDR3 is CAWSPGQGFHEQYF. The CDR3 region has the DNA TGTGCCTGGAGTCCGGGACAGGGGTTTCACGAGCAGTACTTC.